This T cell receptor beta chain was captured by sequencing in a study of Ad26.COV2.S vaccination and SARS-CoV-2 variants. Profiled with immunoSEQ multiplex PCR; TCRdb holds only in-frame clones, not every one. The repertoire holds about 350,000 clones, with around 84% as singletons. As for treatment: roughly 20 received Ad26.COV2.S at low or high dose, single or two shots; about 5 received placebo; per-sample allocation not given. The samples were gathered on day 63 after the first injection of vaccine or placebo. The CDR3 is 16 residues long. Germline V CDR1 and CDR2: SGHRS, YFSETQ. V was cut by 1 base and J by 2 bases, with 15 bases left in between.

The source material was peripheral blood, sampled in a trial of Ad26.COV2.S vaccine versus placebo. The rearrangement joins TRBV5-1 to TRBJ2-5; D gene uncertain. This receptor was taken from a person between 18 and 65 years old who received the Ad26.COV2.S COVID-19 vaccine or a placebo. The CDR3 nucleotides are TGCGCCAGCAGCTTGTACTTAACAGCCGAACAAGAGACCCAGTACTTC. Its protein product is CASSLYLTAEQETQYF.